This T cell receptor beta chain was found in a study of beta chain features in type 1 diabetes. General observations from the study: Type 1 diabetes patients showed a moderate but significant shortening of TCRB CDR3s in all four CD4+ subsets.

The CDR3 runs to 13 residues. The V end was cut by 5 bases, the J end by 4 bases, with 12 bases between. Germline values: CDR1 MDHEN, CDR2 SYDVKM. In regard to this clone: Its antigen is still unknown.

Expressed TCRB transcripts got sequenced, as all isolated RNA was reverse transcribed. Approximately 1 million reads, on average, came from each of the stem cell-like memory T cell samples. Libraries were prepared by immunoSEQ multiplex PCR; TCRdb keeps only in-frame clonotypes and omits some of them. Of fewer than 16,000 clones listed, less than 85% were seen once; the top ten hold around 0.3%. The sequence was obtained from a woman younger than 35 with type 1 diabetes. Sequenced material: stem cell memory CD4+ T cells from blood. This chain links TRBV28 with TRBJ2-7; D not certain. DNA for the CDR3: TGTGCCAGCAGTCTACCCCCTGGTTACGAGCAGTACTTC. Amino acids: CASSLPPGYEQYF.